This entry lists 28 T cell receptor beta chains sequenced from one sample in a study of T-cell memory formation after mild COVID-19. One entry per CDR3 protein results from TCRdb running MiXCR on the 5' RACE reads. The sample lists 250,000 to 350,000 distinct CDR3 sequences; approximately 15% were seen once. The sample comprised PBMCs or a T cell subset sorted from them (not recorded which). These receptors were taken from a man aged 18 to 29 who had mild COVID-19 (a few samples of this study predate the infection). Cell type and time point are not known.

This clonotype was seen a handful of times. In nucleotides, the CDR3 is TGTGCCAGCAGCCAACTCCACAGGGACGATGAAAAACTGTTTTTT. It codes for CASSQLHRDDEKLFF. The rearrangement links TRBV7-2 to TRBJ1-4; possibly TRBD1 for D (6 bases). V was pared by 5 bases and J by 6 bases, with 16 bases between. This CDR3 region has 15 residues. CDR1 SGHTA and CDR2 FQGNSA come from the germline V gene.

This chain uses TRBV7-3 with TRBJ2-2; no clear D gene. Per germline, CDR1 SGHTA and CDR2 FQGTGA. V lost 6 bases, J lost 3 bases, and 5 bases lay in between. CDR3 length: 12 residues. CDR3 in amino acids: CASSKYTGELFF. The CDR3, as DNA: TGTGCCAGCAGTAAATACACCGGGGAGCTGTTTTTT.

In this sample, this clonotype turned up a few times. This rearrangement joins TRBV7-9 to TRBJ2-1; D remains ambiguous. From germline, CDR1 is SEHNR and CDR2 FQNEAQ (reference sequence). The CDR3 length is 12 residues. The V gene lost 5 bases and the J gene lost 8 bases, with 10 bases spanning the gap. The CDR3 loop is CASSRWVDEQFF. CDR3 sequence (DNA): TGTGCCAGCAGCCGATGGGTCGATGAGCAGTTCTTC.

The CDR3 loop reads CASSSRQTRQYV. CDR3 sequence (DNA): TGTGCCAGCAGCTCCCGACAGACTCGGCAGTACGTC. This chain connects TRBV7-8 to TRBJ2-7, with TRBD1 as a possible D gene (5 bases). The germline V and J ends were trimmed by 4 bases and 9 bases, with 13 bases remaining between them. This CDR3 spans 12 amino acids. Per the germline V gene, CDR1 is SGHVS and CDR2 is FQNEAQ.

CDR3 DNA: TGCAGTGCTAGTCCCAGCGGGGGATCCGGGGAGCTGTTTTTT. Translated: CSASPSGGSGELFF. V gene TRBV20-1 combines with J gene TRBJ2-2; 8 bases fit TRBD2. This CDR3 contains 14 residues. V gave up 3 bases and J gave up 6 bases; unmatched junction bases: 6. Per the germline V gene, CDR1 is DFQATT and CDR2 is SNEGSKA (reference sequence).

In DNA form, the CDR3 reads TGTGCCAGCAGCCAAGAGGACGGGGGGCAATTCTACGAGCAGTACTTC. Amino acids: CASSQEDGGQFYEQYF. The genes are TRBV4-2 and TRBJ2-7; tentatively, D is TRBD2 (7 bases). Germline V gives CDR1 LGHNA, CDR2 YNFKEQ. The CDR3 extends over 16 amino acids. V lost 0 bases and J lost 3, with 15 bases in between.

This clonotype was detected only a few times. The conserved closing phenylalanine or tryptophan is absent in this CDR3, likely reflecting a read error. The limits of the CDR3 on the DNA are not certain, so only TCRdb's listed CDR3 is given. V usage is TRBV5-3 and J usage is TRBJ1-2. TRBV5-3 is labeled an ORF, and its function is uncertain. Counting both end residues, the CDR3 totals 9 amino acids. This CDR3 is CARSLRQRL.

The table lists this clonotype with a few counts. The chain carries TRBV19 and TRBJ2-7; D is unresolved. The germline V and J ends were trimmed by 7 bases and 2 bases, with 15 bases remaining between them. Germline CDR1 and CDR2: LNHDA and SQIVND (reference sequence). This CDR3 is built from 14 residues. DNA for the CDR3: TGTGCCAGTAAAAGGAACTCGGAACCCTACGAGCAGTACTTC. As protein: CASKRNSEPYEQYF.

This clonotype came up many times. The chain links TRBV5-1 to TRBJ2-1, with 9 bases aligning to TRBD1. With 5 bases clipped from V and 7 bases from J, the junction kept 7 bases outside the gene matches. This CDR3 region has 14 residues. Germline V gene lookup returns CDR1 SGHRS and CDR2 YFSETQ. CDR3 sequence: CASRPGTGRNEQFF. In DNA, the CDR3 is TGCGCCAGCAGACCCGGGACAGGGAGGAATGAGCAGTTCTTC.

In its sample, this clonotype was seen a few times. The chain links TRBV7-8 to TRBJ2-1; 12 bases fit TRBD2. CDR1 SGHVS and CDR2 FQNEAQ come from the germline V gene. The V and J ends lost 2 bases and 4 bases, in that order; junction bases with no gene match: 3. The CDR3 spans 16 residues. This chain's CDR3 is CASSLSGLAGYNEQFF. The CDR3 DNA sequence: TGTGCCAGCAGCTTATCGGGACTAGCGGGTTACAATGAGCAGTTCTTC.

This clonotype was counted between two and nine times. The J gene is TRBJ2-1, the V gene TRBV19; 9 positions match TRBD1. CDR1 and CDR2 (germline): LNHDA, SQIVND (reference sequence). After removal of 7 bases from V and 1 base from J, the junction contained 5 bases not matched to a gene. CDR3 size: 15 residues. Written as DNA, the CDR3 is TGTGCCAGTAAGGACAGGGGCCTTTCCTACAATGAGCAGTTCTTC. Translated, it gives CASKDRGLSYNEQFF.

This chain uses TRBV11-3 with TRBJ2-7; D possibly corresponds to TRBD1 (5 bases). The CDR3 runs 13 residues. Per germline, CDR1 SGHNT and CDR2 YENEEA. The V end lost 5 bases, the J end lost 3 bases, and 11 bases lay between the germline ends. Written as DNA, the CDR3 is TGTGCCAGCAGCCTAACAGACAGCTACGAGCAGTACTTC. The encoded protein is CASSLTDSYEQYF.

V usage is TRBV6-6 and J usage is TRBJ2-7, with D possibly matching TRBD2 (6 bases). The CDR3 is 14 amino acids. Germline values: CDR1 MNHNY, CDR2 SVGAGI (reference sequence). Trimming removed 0 bases from V and 7 bases from J, with 13 bases in between. CDR3 region: CASSYSSGLLEQYV. The CDR3 nucleotides read TGTGCCAGCAGTTACTCCTCGGGACTTTTGGAGCAGTACGTC.

This clonotype was seen more than once but under ten times. This sequence joins TRBV6-2 or TRBV6-3 and TRBJ2-7, with 10 positions matching TRBD1. Losses at the gene ends were 4 bases for V and 6 bases for J; bases not matched to a gene: 9. This CDR3 has 15 residues. Germline CDR1 and CDR2: MNHEY and SVGEGT. The CDR3 DNA reads TGTGCCAGCAGTTCTCCCGGGACAGGGGCCGGCGAGCAGTACTTC. Translating it yields CASSSPGTGAGEQYF.

This clonotype has a handful of counts. The rearrangement uses TRBV4-3 and TRBJ2-5, with 10 bases fitting TRBD2. Germline CDR1 is LGHNA and CDR2 is YSLEER. Unmatched junction bases numbered 10, after V lost 0 bases and J lost 3 bases. This CDR3 contains 18 residues. For the CDR3, the DNA is TGCGCCAGCAGCCAAGATGGTTTTGGGCTAGCGGGGGAAGAGACCCAGTACTTC. Translation gives CASSQDGFGLAGEETQYF.

This clonotype was counted only a few times. The genes are TRBV7-2 and TRBJ2-5; 9 bases fit TRBD2. V lost 5 bases and J lost 1; bases outside the gene matches: 5. CDR1 is SGHTA and CDR2 is FQGNSA in the germline V gene. There are 15 residues in the CDR3. CDR3 protein: CASSPTSGIQETQYF. The CDR3 bases are TGTGCCAGCAGCCCGACTAGCGGCATCCAAGAGACCCAGTACTTC.

This clonotype was detected only a few times. The V and J genes are TRBV27 and TRBJ2-1; the match to TRBD1 covers 8 bases. The germline gives CDR1 MNHEY, CDR2 SMNVEV (reference sequence). CDR3 length equals 12 residues. With V trimmed by 9 bases and J by 6 bases, 4 bases remained unmatched. CDR3 residues: CASGQGPNEQFF. The CDR3 DNA sequence: TGTGCCAGTGGACAGGGTCCCAATGAGCAGTTCTTC.

The chain has TRBV7-8 and TRBJ1-6; no clear D. The CDR3 loop spans 14 amino acids. Germline V gives CDR1 SGHVS, CDR2 FQNEAQ. Trimming stripped 2 bases from V and 7 bases from J, with 9 bases between. CDR3 sequence reads: CASSLWTGNSPLHF. Here the CDR3 DNA reads TGTGCCAGCAGCTTATGGACTGGGAATTCACCCCTCCACTTT. Based on the CDR3 plus reference TRBV7-8 and TRBJ1-6, the full variable domain is GAGVSQSPRYKVAKRGQDVALRCDPISGHVSLFWYQQALGQGPEFLTYFQNEAQLDKSGLPSDRFFAERPEGSVSTLKIQRTQQEDSAVYLCASSLWTGNSPLHFGNGTRLTVT.

This rearrangement joins TRBV10-2 to TRBJ1-2; TRBD1 might be the D (5 bases). Germline V lookup: CDR1 WSHSY, CDR2 SAAADI. This CDR3 has 12 amino acids. V lost 3 bases and J lost 4, with 6 bases in between. DNA for the CDR3: TGCGCCAGCAGTGACAGGGTCTATGGCTACACCTTC. Amino acid sequence: CASSDRVYGYTF.

The chain recombines TRBV29-1 with TRBJ2-1; tentatively, D is TRBD1 (5 bases). Trimming removed 4 bases at V and 6 bases at J, with 16 bases between. The CDR3 is 14 amino acids. Looked up from germline, CDR1 is SQVTM and CDR2 is ANQGSEA. The CDR3 nucleotides are TGCAGCGTTGCCCAACCCGACAGATTCAATGAGCAGTTCTTC. This codes for CSVAQPDRFNEQFF.

The gene calls are TRBV6-5 and TRBJ1-4; weak D call: TRBD1 (6 bases). The CDR3 is 16 residues long. The germline V gene has CDR1 MNHEY and CDR2 SVGAGI. V gave up 6 bases and J gave up 1 base, with 15 bases separating them. This CDR3 is CASSVSQGLTNEKLFF. The CDR3 DNA reads TGTGCCAGCAGCGTCTCGCAGGGGTTAACTAATGAAAAACTGTTTTTT.

The V and J genes are TRBV2 and TRBJ2-7; perhaps TRBD2 as D (6 bases). The CDR3 consists of 11 residues. CDR1 and CDR2 (germline): SNHLY, FYNNEI. V was pared by 7 bases and J by 4 bases, with 8 bases between. CDR3 DNA sequence: TGTGCCAGCACTGCGGGGTACGAGCAGTACTTC. The encoded protein is CASTAGYEQYF.

This clonotype was seen repeatedly, ten times or more. The chain employs TRBV29-1 and TRBJ2-3, with 7 bases lining up with TRBD2. Germline V gene sequence: CDR1 SQVTM, CDR2 ANQGSEA. J gave up 6 bases and V 3 bases, and 9 bases lay outside the gene matches. The CDR3 runs 14 residues. The CDR3 is CSVDIGGLTDTQYF. CDR3 sequence (DNA): TGCAGCGTTGATATCGGGGGGTTAACGGATACGCAGTATTTT.

The chain links TRBV3-1 to TRBJ1-1; maybe TRBD1 (5 bases). The germline CDR1 and CDR2 sequences are LGHDT and YNNKEL (reference sequence). V was shortened by 4 bases and J by 0 bases, with 15 bases between the two germline ends. The CDR3 spans 16 residues. The CDR3 bases are TGTGCCAGCAGCCCCTCCGGGGGGTCTATGAACACTGAAGCTTTCTTT. It translates to CASSPSGGSMNTEAFF.

The rearrangement uses TRBV9 and TRBJ2-2; D is ambiguous. V lost 4 bases and J lost 0, with 10 bases in between. Germline CDR1 is SGDLS and CDR2 is YYNGEE. This CDR3 is 15 amino acids long. The CDR3 sequence: CASSPPPANTGELFF. The DNA of the CDR3 is TGTGCCAGCAGCCCCCCCCCCGCGAACACCGGGGAGCTGTTTTTT.

This clonotype was counted only a few times. The gene calls are TRBV11-2 and TRBJ2-5; no firm D call. The germline V gene has CDR1 SGHAT and CDR2 FQNNGV. Trimming cost V 2 bases and J 2 bases, with 9 bases left between them. The CDR3 consists of 14 residues. Written as DNA, the CDR3 is TGTGCCAGCAGCTTATCCGTTATACAAGAGACCCAGTACTTC. Its translation: CASSLSVIQETQYF.

The gene calls are TRBV5-5 and TRBJ1-1; D may be TRBD1 (5 bases). The CDR3 is 15 residues long. Trimming shortened V by 3 bases and J by 4 bases, and 16 bases separated the two germline ends. CDR1 SGHKS and CDR2 YYEKEE come from the germline V gene (reference sequence). CDR3 region: CASSSGPPGGTEAFF. DNA of the CDR3: TGTGCCAGCAGCTCGGGACCCCCGGGGGGCACTGAAGCTTTCTTT.

This clonotype was counted between two and nine times. The chain recombines TRBV27 with TRBJ1-1; D may be TRBD1 (6 bases). Looked up from germline, CDR1 is MNHEY and CDR2 is SMNVEV (reference sequence). The CDR3 runs 16 residues. The V and J ends lost 2 bases and 1 base respectively, with 14 bases between them. CDR3 protein: CASSLVGGAGNTEAFF. The CDR3 DNA reads TGTGCCAGCAGTTTAGTCGGGGGGGCGGGGAACACTGAAGCTTTCTTT.